Sequencing of this T cell receptor beta chain was carried out in a study of response to subunit inactivated influenza vaccine. Study-wide findings and caveats: Authors proposed each seasonal influenza vaccination draws in few new T cells.

The CDR3 contains 16 residues. V trimming: 1 base; J trimming: 5 bases; junction bases outside the gene matches: 6. TCRdb re-called the RT-PCR reads with MiXCR, one entry per CDR3 protein. The table has hundreds of thousands of distinct CDR3 sequences, 15% to 19% seen once. Only a few counts were recorded for this clonotype. Its antigen is undetermined. V usage is TRBV12-3 or TRBV12-4 and J usage is TRBJ2-3; 10 nucleotides align to TRBD2. This TCR was recovered from a man in his forties or fifties who received an inactivated influenza vaccine. The material sequenced was PBMCs from blood, taken approximately 13 days after vaccination. CDR3 nucleotides: TGTGCCAGCAGTTTAGTAGCGGGGGGCACTGGAGATACGCAGTATTTT. This translates into CASSLVAGGTGDTQYF.